This T cell receptor (beta chain) was documented in a study of CD8+ T cells in alopecia areata. Overall study findings and caveats: Across lesional scalp, and particularly alopecia totalis/universalis, clonality surpassed that of normal scalp.

On this clone: Its antigen remains unknown. Genes and germline come from the mouse. The CDR3 end falls 4 residues outside the read, so it is completed with the germline J gene.

Following extraction, RNA underwent reverse transcription to cDNA, which served as the sequencing template. Generated by immunoSEQ multiplex PCR, the TCRdb table keeps only in-frame clones and is missing some. Recorded here are around 300,000 clones, none singletons. Germline values: CDR1 NSHNY, CDR2 SYGAGN. CDR3 length: 12 amino acids. The authors sorted pooled cutaneous lymph node cells using CD4, CD8alpha, NKG2D, NKG2ACE and other markers. The rearrangement joins TRBV13-1 to TRBJ2-1; D may be TRBD1 (6 bases). This TCR was sampled from a C3H/HeJ mouse with alopecia areata. For the strain, the MHC haplotype given is H2-k. Sequencing input: CD4+ T cells sorted from a lymph node. CDR3 amino acids: CASSDQGTEQFF. The covered CDR3 bases are TGTGCCAGCAGTGACCAGGGGACT.